Each of the 30 T cell receptor beta chains below was sequenced from the same sample in a study of T cells in Graves' hyperthyroidism and ophthalmopathy. RNA transcripts yielded amplified TCR beta CDR3 regions. The HTBI primer set was used in a first-round RT-PCR of the TCR CDR3. TCRdb independently ran MiXCR on the multiplex PCR reads; one entry per CDR3 protein. The sample lists around 500,000 distinct CDR3 sequences; under 15% were seen once. Sequencing was performed on blood. The source of these receptors is a woman aged 18-30 years with Graves' hyperthyroidism.

This clonotype was seen once. A much larger clone differs from this one at a single base, so this may be a read error. The chain employs TRBV24-1 and TRBJ1-5, with a weak D call TRBD1 (6 bases). The CDR3 sequence is 13 residues long. The V gene lost 9 bases and the J gene lost 4 bases, with 12 bases spanning the gap. The germline V gene has CDR1 KGHDR and CDR2 SFDVKD. The DNA for the CDR3 is TGTGCCACCGGGGCCGACAGGAATCAGCCCCAGCATTTT. As protein: CATGADRNQPQHF.

The chain couples TRBV11-2 to TRBJ2-5; TRBD2 matches 9 bases. The CDR3 length is 19 residues. Germline V gene data show CDR1 as SGHAT and CDR2 as FQNNGV. V dropped 1 base and J dropped 2; count of bases not matched to a gene: 14. The CDR3 DNA reads TGTGCCAGCAGCTTAGGCTGGGTTAGCGGGAGAGGGTTTCAAGAGACCCAGTACTTC. Translation gives CASSLGWVSGRGFQETQYF.

This clonotype was counted ten times or more. The rearrangement links TRBV18 to TRBJ1-2; D is unresolved. The CDR3 is made up of 13 amino acids. Germline values: CDR1 KGHSH, CDR2 LQKENI. V was shortened by 2 bases and J by 5 bases, with 9 bases between the two germline ends. This CDR3 reads CASSPGQEYGYTF. The CDR3 region has the DNA TGTGCCAGCTCACCAGGGCAGGAGTATGGCTACACCTTC.

This sequence joins TRBV11-2 and TRBJ2-3; D is undetermined. The germline V gene encodes CDR1 SGHAT and CDR2 FQNNGV. Trimming removed 1 base at V and 0 bases at J, with 8 bases between. CDR3 length equals 15 residues. CDR3 residues: CASSLAEKSTDTQYF. CDR3 nucleotide sequence: TGTGCCAGCAGCTTAGCCGAAAAAAGCACAGATACGCAGTATTTT.

This clonotype came up many times. This chain links TRBV29-1 with TRBJ2-1, with 13 bases fitting TRBD2. This CDR3 comprises 15 residues. Germline lookup yields CDR1 SQVTM and CDR2 ANQGSEA. With 8 bases clipped from V and 7 bases from J, the junction kept 11 bases outside the gene matches. CDR3 sequence reads: CSSTSGRDENNEQFF. The CDR3 DNA follows: TGCAGCTCTACTAGCGGGAGGGACGAGAATAATGAGCAGTTCTTC.

This clonotype was detected many times. The chain carries TRBV30 and TRBJ2-3, with TRBD2 as a possible D gene (5 bases). V was pared by 3 bases and J by 1 base, with 11 bases between. CDR3 length equals 14 residues. In germline, CDR1 is GTSNPN, CDR2 SVGIG (reference sequence). This chain's CDR3 is CAWRIGMGTDTQYF. The CDR3 DNA reads as TGTGCCTGGAGGATCGGGATGGGCACAGATACGCAGTATTTT.

This clonotype was counted at least ten times. The rearrangement uses TRBV28 and TRBJ2-1; TRBD1 is a possible D gene (6 bases). The CDR3 has 15 residues. Trimming removed 6 bases at V and 4 bases at J, with 16 bases between. Per the germline V gene, CDR1 is MDHEN and CDR2 is SYDVKM. For the CDR3, the DNA is TGTGCCAGCAGAAACAGGGATTCCCTTTACAATGAGCAGTTCTTC. It translates to CASRNRDSLYNEQFF.

The rearrangement links TRBV14 to TRBJ2-7; D is unclear. CDR1 is SGHDN, CDR2 FVKESK, per germline. Trimming cost V 0 bases and J 2 bases, with 8 bases left between them. The CDR3 runs 14 residues. CDR3 sequence reads: CASSQEHPAYEQYF. For the CDR3, the DNA is TGTGCCAGCAGCCAAGAACACCCAGCCTACGAGCAGTACTTC.

This clonotype has a count of ten or more. In DNA, the CDR3 is TGTGCCAGCAGTAGGACAAGATCCTACGAGCAGTACTTC. Residues: CASSRTRSYEQYF. The chain employs TRBV2 and TRBJ2-7, with a tentative D call TRBD1 (5 bases). The germline V and J ends were trimmed by 5 bases and 1 base, with 9 bases remaining between them. Germline-derived CDR1 and CDR2 are SNHLY and FYNNEI. The CDR3 is made up of 13 amino acids.

This clonotype was observed at least ten times. V gene TRBV3-1 combines with J gene TRBJ1-6, with D unclear. The CDR3 is made up of 14 amino acids. Germline-derived CDR1 and CDR2 are LGHDT and YNNKEL (reference sequence). V gave up 1 base and J gave up 10 bases, with 11 bases separating them. The CDR3 reads CASSQGETISPLHF. The DNA of the CDR3 is TGTGCCAGCAGCCAAGGGGAGACGATATCACCCCTCCACTTT.

Many counts were recorded for this clonotype. The chain has TRBV9 and TRBJ2-1; D is unresolved. The CDR3 is 14 residues long. With 0 bases removed from V and 3 bases from J, the gap between germline ends came to 7 bases. CDR1 is SGDLS and CDR2 is YYNGEE in the germline V gene. The CDR3 here is CASSVGSIYNEQFF. CDR3 bases: TGTGCCAGCAGCGTAGGGTCCATCTACAATGAGCAGTTCTTC.

In its sample, this clonotype was seen many times. The chain is built from TRBV20-1 and TRBJ2-3, with D perhaps matching TRBD1 (5 bases). V lost 1 base to trimming and J lost 0 bases, with 11 bases between them. The CDR3 has 15 amino acids. Germline lookup yields CDR1 DFQATT and CDR2 SNEGSKA (reference sequence). CDR3 bases: TGCAGTGCTAGAGCGACAGTACCTAGCACAGATACGCAGTATTTT. Protein product: CSARATVPSTDTQYF.

Comments on this clonotype: Being one base from a much bigger clone, this may be a read error. The chain employs TRBV29-1 and TRBJ1-2; 7 nucleotides match TRBD1. V lost 6 bases, J lost 9 bases, and 7 bases stayed unmatched. CDR3 length equals 11 residues. Per germline, CDR1 SQVTM and CDR2 ANQGSEA. DNA of the CDR3: TGCAGCGTGTTGACAGGGTCGAGCTACACCTTC. This encodes CSVLTGSSYTF.

This clonotype was observed a few times. The chain employs TRBV7-9 and TRBJ2-3; 13 bases are a match to TRBD2. Germline lookup yields CDR1 SEHNR and CDR2 FQNEAQ (reference sequence). The trim removed 1 base at V and 5 bases at J, leaving 12 bases unmatched. This CDR3 is built from 19 residues. The CDR3 region is CASSLERLLRLAGGDTQYF. CDR3 DNA sequence: TGTGCCAGCAGCTTAGAGCGGTTGCTGCGACTAGCGGGAGGAGATACGCAGTATTTT.

This clonotype was found many times. The rearrangement uses TRBV19 and TRBJ1-4; 7 bases fit TRBD1. The ends lost 6 bases at V and 9 bases at J; junction bases unmatched: 13. Germline loops: CDR1 LNHDA, CDR2 SQIVND (reference sequence). The CDR3 length is 15 residues. The CDR3 sequence is CASRLLGQDGKKLFF. CDR3 DNA sequence: TGTGCCAGTAGGCTACTCGGACAGGACGGGAAAAAACTGTTTTTT.

In this sample, this clonotype turned up many times. The J gene is TRBJ2-6, the V gene TRBV20-1; D possibly corresponds to TRBD2 (5 bases). Trimming left V 6 bases short and J 2 bases short, with 14 bases between. Germline V CDR1 and CDR2: DFQATT, SNEGSKA (reference sequence). CDR3 length: 15 amino acids. In DNA, the CDR3 is TGCAGTGCCCCGGATCCGGGAACTGGGGCCAACGTCCTGACTTTC. Translation gives CSAPDPGTGANVLTF.

The gene calls are TRBV28 and TRBJ2-2, with TRBD1 matching 7 bases. The CDR3 contains 16 residues. J was trimmed by 3 bases and V by 7 bases; bases with no gene match: 11. From germline, CDR1 is MDHEN and CDR2 SYDVKM. This CDR3 is CASNPTGPEYTGELFF. The DNA of the CDR3 is TGTGCCAGCAATCCGACAGGGCCGGAGTACACCGGGGAGCTGTTTTTT.

This clonotype appeared many times. The CDR3 sequence is CASSPSNPGSTEAFF. The CDR3, as DNA: TGTGCCAGTAGCCCCTCCAACCCAGGGAGCACTGAAGCTTTCTTT. The rearrangement joins TRBV19 to TRBJ1-1; a weak D match, TRBD1 (5 bases). This CDR3 has 15 amino acids. V was clipped by 6 bases and J by 4 bases, with 18 bases between them. The V gene's germline CDR1 is LNHDA and CDR2 SQIVND (reference sequence).

This clonotype was seen at least ten times. The V and J genes are TRBV30 and TRBJ2-1; no reliable D call. This CDR3 contains 12 residues. V lost 3 bases to trimming and J lost 11 bases, with 14 bases between them. Germline assignment: CDR1 GTSNPN and CDR2 SVGIG (reference sequence). The CDR3 spells CAWSVVGRQQFF. The CDR3 DNA follows: TGTGCCTGGAGCGTCGTTGGGCGGCAGCAGTTCTTC. Together with reference TRBV30 and TRBJ2-1, the CDR3 gives the full variable domain: SQTIHQWPATLVQPVGSPLSLECTVEGTSNPNLYWYRQAAGRGLQLLFYSVGIGQISSEVPQNLSASRPQDRQFILSSKKLLLSDSGFYLCAWSVVGRQQFFGPGTRLTVL.

At least ten counts were recorded for this clonotype. The chain recombines TRBV5-1 with TRBJ2-3, with D unclear. CDR1 is SGHRS and CDR2 is YFSETQ in the germline V gene. The CDR3 extends over 13 amino acids. Trimming took 6 bases from V and 2 from J, leaving 10 bases between them. The CDR3, as DNA: TGCGCCAGCAAGGCTTCCACCACAGATACGCAGTATTTT. Translating it yields CASKASTTDTQYF.

V usage is TRBV12-3 or TRBV12-4 and J usage is TRBJ1-2; tentative D call: TRBD1 (6 bases). The germline V and J ends were trimmed by 6 bases and 8 bases, with 7 bases remaining between them. The length of the CDR3 is 10 residues. As DNA, the CDR3 is TGTGCCAGCAGAGGGACAGGCTACACCTTC. This gives the protein CASRGTGYTF.

This chain joins TRBV11-2 and TRBJ2-1; maybe TRBD2 (5 bases). Trimming stripped 2 bases from V and 7 bases from J, with 12 bases between. The CDR3 runs to 14 residues. The germline gives CDR1 SGHAT, CDR2 FQNNGV. The CDR3 DNA reads TGTGCCAGCAGCTTATCGGATAGCGCGAATGAGCAGTTCTTC. Translation gives CASSLSDSANEQFF.

The sample holds many counts of this clonotype. The J gene is TRBJ2-7, the V gene TRBV5-6, with 7 nucleotides matching TRBD2. Germline V gene sequence: CDR1 SGHDT, CDR2 YYEEEE. This CDR3 region has 12 residues. The V segment lost 1 base and the J segment 5 bases; nucleotides outside the gene matches: 0. The DNA of the CDR3 is TGTGCCAGCAGCTTGCGGGGGGACGAGCAGTACTTC. Its protein product is CASSLRGDEQYF.

Many counts were recorded for this clonotype. The chain uses TRBV7-8 and TRBJ1-5, with no clear D. CDR1 is SGHVS, CDR2 FQNEAQ, per germline. The ends were cut back, 1 base at V and 0 bases at J, with 13 bases in the middle. The CDR3 length is 17 residues. The CDR3 bases are TGTGCCAGCAGCTTAGTATCGGACTGGGATAGCAATCAGCCCCAGCATTTT. Translated, it gives CASSLVSDWDSNQPQHF.

There are many counts of this clonotype. The rearrangement links TRBV7-6 to TRBJ1-2; TRBD1 agrees at 7 bases. V trimming: 5 bases; J trimming: 1 base; junction bases outside the gene matches: 13. CDR1 and CDR2 (germline): SGHVS, FNYEAQ. This CDR3 has 17 amino acids. The CDR3 is CASSPYGDSEFNYGYTF. The CDR3 nucleotides are TGTGCCAGCAGCCCCTACGGGGACAGCGAATTTAACTATGGCTACACCTTC. Full variable domain (rest looked up from reference TRBV7-6 and TRBJ1-2): GAGVSQSPRYKVTKRGQDVALRCDPISGHVSLYWYRQALGQGPEFLTYFNYEAQQDKSGLPNDRFSAERPEGSISTLTIQRTEQRDSAMYRCASSPYGDSEFNYGYTFGSGTRLTVV.

This rearrangement joins TRBV7-3 to TRBJ2-7; TRBD2 agrees at 8 bases. Germline-derived CDR1 and CDR2 are SGHTA and FQGTGA. The CDR3 consists of 13 residues. With V trimmed by 5 bases and J by 3 bases, 3 bases remained unmatched. The CDR3 DNA is TGTGCCAGCAGCCCCACTAGCGGCTACGAGCAGTACTTC. Its translation: CASSPTSGYEQYF.

The chain uses TRBV6-1 and TRBJ1-6; tentative D call: TRBD1 (6 bases). This CDR3 contains 14 residues. V lost 8 bases and J lost 3, with 11 bases in between. Germline-derived CDR1 and CDR2 are MNHNS and SASEGT. The CDR3: CASYREDYNSPLHF. The DNA of the CDR3 is TGTGCCAGCTACAGGGAGGACTATAATTCACCCCTCCACTTT.

The sample holds many counts of this clonotype. This chain uses TRBV3-1 with TRBJ2-5; D is unclear. The V gene lost 1 base and the J gene lost 3 bases, with 12 bases spanning the gap. This CDR3 has 15 amino acids. Germline values: CDR1 LGHDT, CDR2 YNNKEL (reference sequence). As DNA, the CDR3 is TGTGCCAGCAGCCAAGCCTTATCGCCCAAAGAGACCCAGTACTTC. It codes for CASSQALSPKETQYF.

This clonotype was counted at least ten times. The chain employs TRBV19 and TRBJ2-1; 8 bases line up with TRBD1. Trimming took 6 bases from V and 7 from J; bases not matched to a gene: 14. Germline CDR1 LNHDA, CDR2 SQIVND (reference sequence). The CDR3 length is 16 residues. The CDR3 reads CASSDRGGYRLNEQFF. DNA for the CDR3: TGTGCCAGTAGCGACAGGGGCGGTTACAGGTTGAATGAGCAGTTCTTC.

This clonotype came up many times. The J gene is TRBJ2-5, the V gene TRBV11-2; 11 bases agree with TRBD2. V shed 5 bases, J shed 3 bases, and the junction held 8 bases outside the gene matches. The CDR3 spans 16 residues. Per germline, CDR1 SGHAT and CDR2 FQNNGV. This chain's CDR3 is CASSQNPGLAEETQYF. In DNA form, the CDR3 reads TGTGCCAGCAGCCAAAACCCGGGACTAGCGGAAGAGACCCAGTACTTC.